This T cell receptor beta chain was found in a study of T-cell reconstitution after alpha-beta-depleted transplantation in children. Study-level findings and limits: TCRbeta diversity was high at day 60 in some patients (a result of surviving recipient T cells and thymic progenitors). Several hundred expanded graft clones reportedly gave rise to the alpha-beta T cells present about two months after transplant.

On this clonotype itself: Antigen unknown.

V was cut by 3 bases and J by 3 bases, with 18 bases left in between. Germline V gene lookup returns CDR1 MNHEY and CDR2 SMNVEV (reference sequence). The CDR3 is 16 amino acids. Library preparation (for TCRbeta) was performed with unique molecular identifiers. In TCRdb, the PCR reads were re-called with MiXCR into one record per CDR3 protein. The sample yields 500,000 to 600,000 distinct CDR3 sequences, over 20% seen once. The chain joins TRBV27 to TRBJ2-7, with TRBD2 as a possible D gene (6 bases). This specimen was PBMCs, taken before TCRalphabeta/CD19-depleted stem cell transplant. The receptor comes from a boy younger than two with Wiskott-Aldrich syndrome, due to receive a stem cell transplant. CDR3 in DNA: TGTGCCAGCAGTTTCCGGGCGGGGAAATACTACTACGAGCAGTACTTC. This translates into CASSFRAGKYYYEQYF.